This record looks at one TCR beta chain sequence and its context. The antigen is unknown. The data stem from a study of T cell repertoires in cytomegalovirus infection. About the research overall: Researchers turned to recently identified HLA-C-restricted CMV epitopes as well as well-studied HLA-B-restricted ones. Based on public TCR beta signatures, there were indications of CMV infection and of a matching HLA type.

This CDR3 is built from 15 residues. Germline CDR1 is ENHRY and CDR2 is SYGVKD. Trimming cost V 3 bases and J 3 bases; bases outside gene matches: 4. TCRdb redid the calling of the reads with MiXCR, one entry per CDR3 protein. The sample lists about 110,000 distinct CDR3 sequences; around 28% were seen once. The sequence derives from a human donor in good health (CMV status not recorded). Some clones in this sample may be carry-over from other donors' samples. Sequences were derived from CD8+ T cells from cultured PBMCs, sampled from culture after CMV antigen stimulation. V and J are TRBV10-3 and TRBJ2-7, with 11 bases fitting TRBD2. The CDR3 region is CAISDPGLADYEQYF. CDR3 DNA sequence: TGTGCCATCAGTGACCCGGGACTAGCGGACTACGAGCAGTACTTC.